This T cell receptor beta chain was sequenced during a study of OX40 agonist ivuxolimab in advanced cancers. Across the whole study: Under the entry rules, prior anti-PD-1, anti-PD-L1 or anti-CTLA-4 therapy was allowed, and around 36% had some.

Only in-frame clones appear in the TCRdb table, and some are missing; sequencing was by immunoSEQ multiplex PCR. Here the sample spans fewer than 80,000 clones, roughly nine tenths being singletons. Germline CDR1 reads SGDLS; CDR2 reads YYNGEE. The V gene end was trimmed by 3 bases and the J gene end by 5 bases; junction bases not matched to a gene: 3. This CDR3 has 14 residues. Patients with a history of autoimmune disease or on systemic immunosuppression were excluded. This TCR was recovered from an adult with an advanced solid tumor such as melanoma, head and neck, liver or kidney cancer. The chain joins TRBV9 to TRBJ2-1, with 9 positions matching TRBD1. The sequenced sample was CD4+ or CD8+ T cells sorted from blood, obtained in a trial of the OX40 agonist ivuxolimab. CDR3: CASSAGTGNNEQFF. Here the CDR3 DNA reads TGTGCCAGCAGCGCCGGGACAGGGAACAATGAGCAGTTCTTC.